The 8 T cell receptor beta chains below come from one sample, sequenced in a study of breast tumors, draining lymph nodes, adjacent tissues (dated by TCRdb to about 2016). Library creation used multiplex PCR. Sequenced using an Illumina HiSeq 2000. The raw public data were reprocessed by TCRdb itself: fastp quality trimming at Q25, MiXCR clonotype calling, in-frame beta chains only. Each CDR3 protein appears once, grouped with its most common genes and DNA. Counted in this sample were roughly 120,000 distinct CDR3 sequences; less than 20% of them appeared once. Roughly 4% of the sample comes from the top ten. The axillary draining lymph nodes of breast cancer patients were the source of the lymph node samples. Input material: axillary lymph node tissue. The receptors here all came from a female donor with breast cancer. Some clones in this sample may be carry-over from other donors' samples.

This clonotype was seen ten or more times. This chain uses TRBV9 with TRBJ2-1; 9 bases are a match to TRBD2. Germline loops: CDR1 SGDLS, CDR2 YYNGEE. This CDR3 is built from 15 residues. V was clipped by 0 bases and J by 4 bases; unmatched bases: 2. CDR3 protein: CASSVVTSGYNEQFF. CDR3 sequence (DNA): TGTGCCAGCAGCGTAGTGACTAGCGGATACAATGAGCAGTTCTTC.

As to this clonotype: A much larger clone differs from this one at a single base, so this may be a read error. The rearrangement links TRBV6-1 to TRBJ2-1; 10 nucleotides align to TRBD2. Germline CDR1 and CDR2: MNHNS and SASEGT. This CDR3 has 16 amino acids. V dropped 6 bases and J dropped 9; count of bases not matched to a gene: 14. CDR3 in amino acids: CASRPNLAGDDSEQFF. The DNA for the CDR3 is TGTGCCAGCAGACCCAACCTAGCGGGAGATGACAGTGAGCAGTTCTTC.

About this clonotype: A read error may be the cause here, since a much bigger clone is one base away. The CDR3: CATSDGDRHGYTF. As DNA, the CDR3 is TGTGCCACCAGTGATGGGGACAGACATGGCTACACCTTC. The gene calls are TRBV24-1 and TRBJ1-2, with 7 bases matching TRBD1. Germline loops: CDR1 KGHDR, CDR2 SFDVKD. CDR3 length equals 13 residues. Germline trimming cut 3 bases from V and 6 bases from J; bases unmatched to any gene: 3.

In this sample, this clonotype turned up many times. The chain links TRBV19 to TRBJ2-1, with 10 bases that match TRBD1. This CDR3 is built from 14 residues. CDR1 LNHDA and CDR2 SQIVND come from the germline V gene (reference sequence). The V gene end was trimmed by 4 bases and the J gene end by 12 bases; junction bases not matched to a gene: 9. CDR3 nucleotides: TGTGCCAGTAGTAACAGCCGGGACAGGGGAGTGCAGTTCTTC. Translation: CASSNSRDRGVQFF.

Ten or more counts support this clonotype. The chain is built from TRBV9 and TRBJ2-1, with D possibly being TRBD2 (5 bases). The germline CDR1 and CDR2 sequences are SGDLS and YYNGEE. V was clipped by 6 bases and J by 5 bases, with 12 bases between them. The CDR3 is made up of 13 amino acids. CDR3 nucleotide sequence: TGTGCCAGCAACGTTCCCGGGAACAATGAGCAGTTCTTC. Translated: CASNVPGNNEQFF.

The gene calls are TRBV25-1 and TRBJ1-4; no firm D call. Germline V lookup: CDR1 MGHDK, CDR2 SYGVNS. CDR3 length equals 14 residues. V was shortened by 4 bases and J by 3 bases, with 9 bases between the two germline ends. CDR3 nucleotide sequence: TGTGCCAGCAGTGGATATAGAGCTAATGAAAAACTGTTTTTT. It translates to CASSGYRANEKLFF.

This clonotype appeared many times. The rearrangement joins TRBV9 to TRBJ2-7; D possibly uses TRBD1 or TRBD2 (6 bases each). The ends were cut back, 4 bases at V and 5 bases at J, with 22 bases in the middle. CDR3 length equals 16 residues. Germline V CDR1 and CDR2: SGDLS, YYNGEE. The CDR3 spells CASSPRGSGGLHEQYF. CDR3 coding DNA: TGTGCCAGCAGCCCCCGGGGGTCCGGGGGCCTCCACGAGCAGTACTTC.

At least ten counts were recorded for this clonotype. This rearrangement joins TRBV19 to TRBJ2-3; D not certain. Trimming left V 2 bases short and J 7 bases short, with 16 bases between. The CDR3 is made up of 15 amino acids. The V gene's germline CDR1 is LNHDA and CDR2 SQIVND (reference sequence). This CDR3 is CASSIRSLTRNTQYF. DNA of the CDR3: TGTGCCAGTAGTATACGGTCCCTCACGAGGAATACGCAGTATTTT.